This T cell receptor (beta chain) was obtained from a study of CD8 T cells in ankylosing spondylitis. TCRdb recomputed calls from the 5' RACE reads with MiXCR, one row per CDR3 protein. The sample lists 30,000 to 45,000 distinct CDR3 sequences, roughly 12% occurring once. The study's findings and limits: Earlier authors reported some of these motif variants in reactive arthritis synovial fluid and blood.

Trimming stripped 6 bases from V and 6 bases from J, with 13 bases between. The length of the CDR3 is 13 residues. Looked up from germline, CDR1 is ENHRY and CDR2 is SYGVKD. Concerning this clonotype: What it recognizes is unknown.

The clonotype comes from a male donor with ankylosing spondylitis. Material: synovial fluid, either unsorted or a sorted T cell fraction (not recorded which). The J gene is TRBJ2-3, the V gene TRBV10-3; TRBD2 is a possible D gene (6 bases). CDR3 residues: CAISGGLGDTQYF. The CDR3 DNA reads TGTGCCATCAGCGGAGGGCTGGGGGATACGCAGTATTTT.